The next 8 T cell receptor beta chains were all read from a single sample in a study of CD8 T cells in Susac syndrome. Reverse transcription of roughly 0.45 to 1 ug RNA used random hexamers. Each CDR3 protein is one row after TCRdb ran MiXCR on the immunoSEQ multiplex PCR reads. This repertoire shows 150,000 to 200,000 distinct CDR3 sequences, 90% to 95% found once; its top ten account for 0.13% to 0.15%. Specimen: CD4+ T cells from PBMCs. All receptors derive from a human donor in good health.

The chain is built from TRBV6-5 and TRBJ2-5, with a weak D call TRBD2 (5 bases). V was shortened by 6 bases and J by 9 bases, with 14 bases between the two germline ends. CDR1 and CDR2 (germline): MNHEY, SVGAGI. The CDR3 loop spans 12 amino acids. The DNA for the CDR3 is TGTGCCAGCAGGTCGGGGTCTCAGGCCCAGTACTTC. It is translated as CASRSGSQAQYF.

The chain has TRBV24-1 and TRBJ2-3; possibly TRBD1 for D (5 bases). CDR3 length: 15 residues. Per the germline V gene, CDR1 is KGHDR and CDR2 is SFDVKD. Trimming shortened V by 3 bases and J by 6 bases, and 15 bases separated the two germline ends. CDR3 loop: CATSDPLFGHDTQYF. The CDR3 nucleotides read TGTGCCACCAGTGATCCCTTGTTTGGACACGATACGCAGTATTTT.

This clonotype was seen only once. The chain couples TRBV15 to TRBJ1-2, with D perhaps TRBD1 (5 bases). The ends were cut back, 0 bases at V and 4 bases at J, with 15 bases in the middle. This CDR3 has 16 residues. Germline V lookup: CDR1 LNHNV, CDR2 YYDKDF (reference sequence). The CDR3: CATSRDRGSSTYGYTF. The CDR3 DNA reads as TGTGCCACCAGCAGAGACCGGGGGTCGAGTACCTATGGCTACACCTTC.

This chain joins TRBV27 and TRBJ1-1; D is uncertain. From germline, CDR1 is MNHEY and CDR2 SMNVEV (reference sequence). Trimming removed 4 bases from V and 6 bases from J, with 9 bases in between. This CDR3 contains 12 residues. The CDR3 DNA follows: TGTGCCAGCAGTTCAATCAACTCTGAAGCTTTCTTT. It is translated as CASSSINSEAFF.

The J gene is TRBJ2-5, the V gene TRBV29-1; D is possibly TRBD1 (5 bases). CDR3 length: 14 residues. CDR1 SQVTM and CDR2 ANQGSEA come from the germline V gene. V lost 1 base, J lost 1 base, and 10 bases lay in between. CDR3 residues: CSVEARQFQETQYF. The CDR3 DNA follows: TGCAGCGTTGAAGCCCGACAGTTCCAAGAGACCCAGTACTTC.

This rearrangement joins TRBV29-1 to TRBJ2-3, with 9 bases aligning to TRBD1. Trimming cost V 6 bases and J 0 bases; bases outside gene matches: 7. The CDR3 runs 15 residues. Germline CDR1 SQVTM, CDR2 ANQGSEA. The CDR3 loop reads CSVGWTGASTDTQYF. CDR3 nucleotide sequence: TGCAGCGTGGGGTGGACAGGGGCGAGCACAGATACGCAGTATTTT.

J is TRBJ2-5 and V is TRBV7-2; unclear D gene. Trimming pared 6 bases from V and 4 bases from J, leaving 15 bases between. In germline, CDR1 is SGHTA, CDR2 FQGNSA. The CDR3 runs 14 residues. The CDR3 DNA reads as TGTGCCAGCAGTTATTCTCGGTCGGGAGAGACCCAGTACTTC. Its protein product is CASSYSRSGETQYF.

V gene TRBV29-1 combines with J gene TRBJ2-3; D gene uncertain. The CDR3 length is 13 residues. Trimming removed 1 base at V and 5 bases at J, with 10 bases between. Germline loops: CDR1 SQVTM, CDR2 ANQGSEA. CDR3 nucleotide sequence: TGCAGCGTTGAAGCTCTGGACCTAGATACGCAGTATTTT. It yields the protein CSVEALDLDTQYF.